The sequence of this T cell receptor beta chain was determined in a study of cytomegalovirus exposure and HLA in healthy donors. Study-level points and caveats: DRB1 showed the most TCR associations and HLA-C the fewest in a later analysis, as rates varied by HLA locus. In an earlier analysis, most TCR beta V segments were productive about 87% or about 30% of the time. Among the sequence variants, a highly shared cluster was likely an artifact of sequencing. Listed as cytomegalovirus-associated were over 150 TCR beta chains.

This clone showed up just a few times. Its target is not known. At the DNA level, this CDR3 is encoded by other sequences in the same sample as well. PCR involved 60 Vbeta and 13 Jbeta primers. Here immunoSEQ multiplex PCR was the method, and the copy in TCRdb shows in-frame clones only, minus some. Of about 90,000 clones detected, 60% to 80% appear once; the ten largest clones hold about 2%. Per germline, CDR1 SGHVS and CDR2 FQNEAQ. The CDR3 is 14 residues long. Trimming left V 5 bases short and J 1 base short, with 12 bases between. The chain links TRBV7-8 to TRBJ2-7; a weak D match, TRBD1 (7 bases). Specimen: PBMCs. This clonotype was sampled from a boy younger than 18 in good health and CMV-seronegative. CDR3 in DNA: TGTGCCAGCAGCCCACAGGGGACTTCCTACGAGCAGTACTTC. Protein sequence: CASSPQGTSYEQYF.